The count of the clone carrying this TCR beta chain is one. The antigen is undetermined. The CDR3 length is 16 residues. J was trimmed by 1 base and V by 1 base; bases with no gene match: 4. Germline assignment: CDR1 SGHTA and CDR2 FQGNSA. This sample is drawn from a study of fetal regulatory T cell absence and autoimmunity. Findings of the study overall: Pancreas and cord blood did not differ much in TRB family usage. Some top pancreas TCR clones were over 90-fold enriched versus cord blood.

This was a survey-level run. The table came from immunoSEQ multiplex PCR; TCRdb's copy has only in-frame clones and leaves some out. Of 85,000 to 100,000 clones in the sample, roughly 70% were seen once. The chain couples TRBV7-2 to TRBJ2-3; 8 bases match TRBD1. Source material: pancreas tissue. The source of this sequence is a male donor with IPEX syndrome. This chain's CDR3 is CASSLGTGRGTDTQYF. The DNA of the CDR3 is TGTGCCAGCAGCTTAGGGACAGGGCGAGGCACAGATACGCAGTATTTT.